This TCR beta chain was obtained from a study of blood T cell repertoires in COVID-19. Looking at the study overall: Samples came from the United States, Italy and Spain, spanning acute and convalescent COVID-19.

V lost 2 bases and J lost 4; bases outside the gene matches: 4. The CDR3 runs to 15 residues. The germline V gene has CDR1 ENHRY and CDR2 SYGVKD. Original processing notes: Nucleated cell number was recorded as an estimate derived from reference gene primer amplification. Some clones are missing from TCRdb's copy, which holds only in-frame ones; the method was immunoSEQ multiplex PCR. The V and J calls and clone size are taken from that table; D and trimming were inferred from the DNA. The top ten clones hold approximately 0.5% of a sample with 150,000 or so clones, 90% of them seen once. Sample: peripheral blood. The sequence derives from a man in his fifties with acute or convalescent COVID-19. The chain employs TRBV10-3 and TRBJ2-2, with 7 bases matching TRBD1. The CDR3 bases are TGTGCCATCAGTGAGACGGGACAGAGCACCGGGGAGCTGTTTTTT. Translating it yields CAISETGQSTGELFF.